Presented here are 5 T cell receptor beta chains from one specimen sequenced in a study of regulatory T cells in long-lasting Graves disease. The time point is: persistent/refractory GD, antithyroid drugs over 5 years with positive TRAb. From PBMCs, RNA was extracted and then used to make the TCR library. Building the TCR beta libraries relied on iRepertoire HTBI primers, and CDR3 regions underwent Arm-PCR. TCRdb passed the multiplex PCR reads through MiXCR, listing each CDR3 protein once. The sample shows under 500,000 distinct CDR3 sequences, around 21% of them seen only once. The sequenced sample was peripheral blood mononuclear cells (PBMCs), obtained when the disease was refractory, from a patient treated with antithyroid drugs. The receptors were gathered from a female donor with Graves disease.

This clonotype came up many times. The CDR3 sequence is CASSLGPAGETQYF. The CDR3 region has the DNA TGTGCCAGCAGTTTAGGGCCCGCGGGTGAGACCCAGTACTTC. The chain is built from TRBV28 and TRBJ2-5; D may be TRBD2 (5 bases). V was shortened by 2 bases and J by 5 bases, with 12 bases between the two germline ends. The germline CDR1 and CDR2 sequences are MDHEN and SYDVKM. This CDR3 spans 14 amino acids.

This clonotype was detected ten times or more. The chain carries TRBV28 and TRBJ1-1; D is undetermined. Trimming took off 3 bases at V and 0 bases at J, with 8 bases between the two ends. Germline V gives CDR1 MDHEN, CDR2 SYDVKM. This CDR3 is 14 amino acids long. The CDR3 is CASSLVRMNTEAFF. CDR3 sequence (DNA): TGTGCCAGCAGTTTGGTAAGAATGAACACTGAAGCTTTCTTT.

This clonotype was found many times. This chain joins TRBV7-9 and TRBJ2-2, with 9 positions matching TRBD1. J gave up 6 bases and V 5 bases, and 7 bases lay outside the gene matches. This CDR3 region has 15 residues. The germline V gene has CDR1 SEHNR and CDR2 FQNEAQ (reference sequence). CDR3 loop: CASSPRDRASGELFF. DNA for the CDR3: TGTGCCAGCAGCCCCCGGGACAGGGCGTCCGGGGAGCTGTTTTTT.

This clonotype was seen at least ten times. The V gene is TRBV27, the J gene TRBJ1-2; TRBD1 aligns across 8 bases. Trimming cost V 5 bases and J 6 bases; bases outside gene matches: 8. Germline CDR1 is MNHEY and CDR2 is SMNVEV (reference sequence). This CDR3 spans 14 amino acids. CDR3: CASSLRQGFDGYTF. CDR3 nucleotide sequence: TGTGCCAGCAGTCTAAGACAGGGGTTCGATGGCTACACCTTC.

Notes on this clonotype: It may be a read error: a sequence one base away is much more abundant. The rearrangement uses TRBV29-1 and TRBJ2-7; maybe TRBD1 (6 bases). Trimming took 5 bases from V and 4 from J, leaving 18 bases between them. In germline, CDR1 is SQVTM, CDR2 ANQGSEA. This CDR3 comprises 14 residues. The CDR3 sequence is CSVSPSGASYEQYF. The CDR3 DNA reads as TGCAGCGTTTCACCGTCAGGGGCATCTTACGAGCAGTACTTC.